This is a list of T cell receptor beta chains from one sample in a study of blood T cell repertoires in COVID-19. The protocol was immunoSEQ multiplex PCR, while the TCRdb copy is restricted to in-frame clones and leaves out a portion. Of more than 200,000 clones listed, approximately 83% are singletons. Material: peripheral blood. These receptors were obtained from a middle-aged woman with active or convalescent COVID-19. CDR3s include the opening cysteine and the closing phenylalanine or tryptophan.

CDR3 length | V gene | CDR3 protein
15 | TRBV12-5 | CASGFAGAAGNTIYF
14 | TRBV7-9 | CASSTSTGMETQYF
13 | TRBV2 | CASRQGPNTEAFF
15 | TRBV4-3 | CASSPATGSYNEQFF
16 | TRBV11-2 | CASSSNRDRGSSGAFF
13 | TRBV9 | CASSVALNTEAFF
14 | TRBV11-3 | CASSQGLAGSEQYF
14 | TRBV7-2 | CASSLLQVGQPQHF
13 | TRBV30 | CAWGQSTGSEAFF
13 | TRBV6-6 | CASSLRPGAEAFF
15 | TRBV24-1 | CATSDLQGDTGELFF
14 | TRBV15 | CATSRVGGNQPQHF
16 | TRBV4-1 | CASSSPGAGRSSEQFF
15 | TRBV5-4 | CASSLIDGRDTEAFF
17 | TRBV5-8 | CASSLSWGTGDWVEQYF
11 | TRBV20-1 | CSATFEGTHTF
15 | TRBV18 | CASSPGHRGGETQYF
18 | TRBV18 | CASSPRSPTADDNSPLHF
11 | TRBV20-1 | CSAEQLDEQFF
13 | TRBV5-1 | CASSLAGNNEQFF
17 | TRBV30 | CAWGLAEGGDFDNEQFF
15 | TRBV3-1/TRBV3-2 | CASSQAGGRPDTQYF
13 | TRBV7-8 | CASSLRQNSPLHF
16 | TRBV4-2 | CASSQDAGRSYNEQFF
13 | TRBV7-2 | CASSLESGNTIYF
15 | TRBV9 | CASSHRDRALYEQYF
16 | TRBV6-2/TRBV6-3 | CASSFLLAGVDNEQFF
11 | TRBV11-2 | CASSQTNEQFF
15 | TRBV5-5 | CASSLGLGGAEKLFF
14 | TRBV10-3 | CAIRGLAVTDTQYF
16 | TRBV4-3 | CASSQDRTVSGNTIYF
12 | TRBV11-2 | CASLPRTGELFF
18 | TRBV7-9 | CASSWKREGPGYQETQYF
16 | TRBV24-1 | CATSDSGGGAIDTQYF
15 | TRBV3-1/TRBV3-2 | CASSRGQGIPHGYTF
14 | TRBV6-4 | CASSSGGHNYGYTF
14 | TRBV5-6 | CASSPDRDRGEAFF
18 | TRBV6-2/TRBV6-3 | CASSYSRTGGRSNQPQHF
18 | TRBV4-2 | CASSQALAGGRWDETQYF
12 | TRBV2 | CASSYTANEQFF
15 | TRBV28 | CASSLRGGHTDTQYF
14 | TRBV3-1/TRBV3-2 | CASRRGTGEETQYF
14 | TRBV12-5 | CASGLVPSSGEQFF
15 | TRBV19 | CASSTSRDRDQPQHF
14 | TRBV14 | CASSQDVPGYEQYF
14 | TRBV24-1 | CATSATGLLYGYTF
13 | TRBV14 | CASSQVRGRGAFF
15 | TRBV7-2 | CASSSVAGGGNEQFF
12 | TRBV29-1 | CSVGGFGQPQHF
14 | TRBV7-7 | CASSPGSGVGEQYF
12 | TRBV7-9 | CASRYEAYGYTF
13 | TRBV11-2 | CASSLLRSGELFF
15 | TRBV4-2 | CASSQPALQDNEQFF
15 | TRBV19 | CASSPTGRGTYEQYF
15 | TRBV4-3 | CASSQAHETYYEQYF